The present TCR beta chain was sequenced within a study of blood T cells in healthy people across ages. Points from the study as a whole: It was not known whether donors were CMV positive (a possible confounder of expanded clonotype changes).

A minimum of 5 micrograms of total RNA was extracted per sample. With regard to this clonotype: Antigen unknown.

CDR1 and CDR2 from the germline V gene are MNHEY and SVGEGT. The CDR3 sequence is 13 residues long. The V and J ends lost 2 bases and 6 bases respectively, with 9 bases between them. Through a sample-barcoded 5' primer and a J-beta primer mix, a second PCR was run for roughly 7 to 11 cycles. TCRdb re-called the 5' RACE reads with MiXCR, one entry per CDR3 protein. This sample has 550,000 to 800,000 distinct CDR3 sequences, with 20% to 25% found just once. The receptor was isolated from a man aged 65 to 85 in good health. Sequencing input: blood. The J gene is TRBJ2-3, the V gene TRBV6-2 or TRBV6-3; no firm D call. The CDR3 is CASSYQVGDTQYF. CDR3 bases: TGTGCCAGCAGTTACCAGGTCGGCGATACGCAGTATTTT.